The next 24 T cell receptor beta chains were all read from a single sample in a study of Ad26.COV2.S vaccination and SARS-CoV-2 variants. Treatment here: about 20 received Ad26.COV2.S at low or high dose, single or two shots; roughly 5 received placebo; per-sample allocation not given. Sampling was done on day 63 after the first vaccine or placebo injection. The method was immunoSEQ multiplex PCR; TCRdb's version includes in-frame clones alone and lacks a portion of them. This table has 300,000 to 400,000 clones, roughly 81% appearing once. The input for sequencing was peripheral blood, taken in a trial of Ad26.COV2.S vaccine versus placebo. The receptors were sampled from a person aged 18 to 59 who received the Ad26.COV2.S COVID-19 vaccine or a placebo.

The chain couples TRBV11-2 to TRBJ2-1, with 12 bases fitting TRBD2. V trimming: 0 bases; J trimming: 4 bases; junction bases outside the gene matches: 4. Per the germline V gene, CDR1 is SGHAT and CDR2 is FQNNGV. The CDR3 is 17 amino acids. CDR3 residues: CASSLDGLAGLYNEQFF. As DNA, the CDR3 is TGTGCCAGCAGCTTAGACGGACTAGCGGGGCTATACAATGAGCAGTTCTTC.

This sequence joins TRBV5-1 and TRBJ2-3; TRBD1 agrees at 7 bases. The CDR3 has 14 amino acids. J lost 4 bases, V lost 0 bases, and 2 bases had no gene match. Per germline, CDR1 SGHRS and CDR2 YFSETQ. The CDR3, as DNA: TGCGCCAGCAGCTTGGAAGGGGGCGCAGATACGCAGTATTTT. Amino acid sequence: CASSLEGGADTQYF.

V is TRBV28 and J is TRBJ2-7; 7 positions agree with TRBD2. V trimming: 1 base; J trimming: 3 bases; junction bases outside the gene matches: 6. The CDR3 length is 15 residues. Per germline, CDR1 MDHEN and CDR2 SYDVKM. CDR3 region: CASSLSTLADYEQYF. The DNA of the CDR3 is TGTGCCAGCAGTTTATCAACCCTAGCGGACTACGAGCAGTACTTC.

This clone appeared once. Here the CDR3 reads CASSAGGTGRVGSPLHF. For the CDR3, the DNA is TGTGCCAGCAGCGCCGGGGGGACAGGGAGAGTGGGATCACCCCTCCACTTT. The V and J genes are TRBV9 and TRBJ1-6; 9 nucleotides line up with TRBD1. V shed 3 bases, J shed 10 bases, and the junction held 14 bases outside the gene matches. Germline V gene data show CDR1 as SGDLS and CDR2 as YYNGEE. The CDR3 runs 17 residues.

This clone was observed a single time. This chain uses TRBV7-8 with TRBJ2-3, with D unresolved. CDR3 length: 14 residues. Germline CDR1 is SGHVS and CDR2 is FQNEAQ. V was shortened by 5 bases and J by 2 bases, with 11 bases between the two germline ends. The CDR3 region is CASSLSRTTDTQYF. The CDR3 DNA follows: TGTGCCAGCAGCCTCAGCAGAACCACAGATACGCAGTATTTT.

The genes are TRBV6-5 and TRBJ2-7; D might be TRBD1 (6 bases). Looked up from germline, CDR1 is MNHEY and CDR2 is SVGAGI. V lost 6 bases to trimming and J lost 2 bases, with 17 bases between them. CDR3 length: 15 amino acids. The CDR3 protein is CASSLNPTGTYEQYF. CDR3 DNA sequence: TGTGCCAGCAGCCTAAACCCGACAGGTACCTACGAGCAGTACTTC.

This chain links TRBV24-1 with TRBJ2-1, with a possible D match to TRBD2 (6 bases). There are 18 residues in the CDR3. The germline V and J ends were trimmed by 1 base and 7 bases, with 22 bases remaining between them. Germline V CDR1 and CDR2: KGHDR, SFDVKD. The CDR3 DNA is TGTGCCACCAGTGATTTCTCGAGCGGGCCCTTCCCGGGGAATGAGCAGTTCTTC. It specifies CATSDFSSGPFPGNEQFF.

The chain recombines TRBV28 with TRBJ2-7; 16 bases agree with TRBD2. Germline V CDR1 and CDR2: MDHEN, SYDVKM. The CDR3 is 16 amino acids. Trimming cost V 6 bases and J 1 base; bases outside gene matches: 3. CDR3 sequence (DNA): TGTGCCAGCAGACCGGGACTAGCGGGAGGGTCCTACGAGCAGTACTTC. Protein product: CASRPGLAGGSYEQYF.

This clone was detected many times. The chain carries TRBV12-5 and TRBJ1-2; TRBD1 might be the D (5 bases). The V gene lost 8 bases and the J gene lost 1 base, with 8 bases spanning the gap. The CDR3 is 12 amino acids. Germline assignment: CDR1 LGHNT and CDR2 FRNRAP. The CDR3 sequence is CASQGRNYGYTF. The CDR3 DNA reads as TGTGCTAGTCAGGGCCGTAACTATGGCTACACCTTC.

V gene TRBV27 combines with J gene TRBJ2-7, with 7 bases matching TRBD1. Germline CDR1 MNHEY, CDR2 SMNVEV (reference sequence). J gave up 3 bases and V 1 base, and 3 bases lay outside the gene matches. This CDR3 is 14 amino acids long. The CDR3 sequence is CASSLYAGGYEQYF. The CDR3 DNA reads TGTGCCAGCAGTTTATATGCAGGGGGCTACGAGCAGTACTTC.

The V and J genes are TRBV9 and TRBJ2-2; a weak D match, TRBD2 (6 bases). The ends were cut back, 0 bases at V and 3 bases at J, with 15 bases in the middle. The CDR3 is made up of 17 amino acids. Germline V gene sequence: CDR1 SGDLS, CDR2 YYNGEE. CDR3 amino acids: CASSVGPRGGDTGELFF. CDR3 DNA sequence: TGTGCCAGCAGCGTAGGGCCACGTGGAGGGGACACCGGGGAGCTGTTTTTT.

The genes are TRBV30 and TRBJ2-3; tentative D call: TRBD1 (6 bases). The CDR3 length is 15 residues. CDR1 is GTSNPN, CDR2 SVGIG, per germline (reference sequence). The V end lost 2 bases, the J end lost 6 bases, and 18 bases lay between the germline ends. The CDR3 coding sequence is TGTGCCTGGAGTAGATCTAATGGGGGCAAGGATACGCAGTATTTT. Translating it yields CAWSRSNGGKDTQYF.

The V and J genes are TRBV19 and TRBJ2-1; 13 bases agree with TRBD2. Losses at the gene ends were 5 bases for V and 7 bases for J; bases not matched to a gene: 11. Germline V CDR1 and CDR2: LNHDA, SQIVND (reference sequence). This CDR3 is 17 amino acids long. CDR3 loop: CASSLGTSGDSRNEQFF. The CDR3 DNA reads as TGTGCCAGTAGTTTGGGGACTAGCGGGGACTCGAGAAATGAGCAGTTCTTC.

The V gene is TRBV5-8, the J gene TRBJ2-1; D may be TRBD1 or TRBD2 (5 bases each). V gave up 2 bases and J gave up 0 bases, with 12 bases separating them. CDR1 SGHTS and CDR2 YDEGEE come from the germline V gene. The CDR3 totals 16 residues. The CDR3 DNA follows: TGTGCCAGCAGCTTACGGCGAGGGGTCTCCTACAATGAGCAGTTCTTC. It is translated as CASSLRRGVSYNEQFF. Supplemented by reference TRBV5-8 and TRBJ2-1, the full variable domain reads EAGVTQSPTHLIKTRGQQATLRCSPISGHTSVYWYQQALGLGLQFLLWYDEGEERNRGNFPPRFSGRQFPNYSSELNVNALELEDSALYLCASSLRRGVSYNEQFFGPGTRLTVL.

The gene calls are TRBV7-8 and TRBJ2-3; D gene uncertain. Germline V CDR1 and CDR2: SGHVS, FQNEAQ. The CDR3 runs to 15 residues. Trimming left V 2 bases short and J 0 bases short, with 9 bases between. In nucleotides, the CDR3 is TGTGCCAGCAGCTTACAGAGCTCGAGCACAGATACGCAGTATTTT. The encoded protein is CASSLQSSSTDTQYF. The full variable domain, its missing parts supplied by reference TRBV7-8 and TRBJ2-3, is GAGVSQSPRYKVAKRGQDVALRCDPISGHVSLFWYQQALGQGPEFLTYFQNEAQLDKSGLPSDRFFAERPEGSVSTLKIQRTQQEDSAVYLCASSLQSSSTDTQYFGPGTRLTVL.

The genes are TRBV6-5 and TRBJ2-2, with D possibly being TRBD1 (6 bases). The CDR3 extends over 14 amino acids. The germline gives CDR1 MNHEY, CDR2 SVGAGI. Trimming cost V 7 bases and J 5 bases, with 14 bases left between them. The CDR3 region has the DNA TGTGCCAGCAAAGGACAGTTATTTACCGGGGAGCTGTTTTTT. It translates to CASKGQLFTGELFF.

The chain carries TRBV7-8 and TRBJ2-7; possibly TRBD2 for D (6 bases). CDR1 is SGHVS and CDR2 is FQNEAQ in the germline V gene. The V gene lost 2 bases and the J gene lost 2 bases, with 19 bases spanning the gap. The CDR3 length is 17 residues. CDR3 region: CASSLRGGIYPTYEQYF. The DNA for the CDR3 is TGTGCCAGCAGCTTACGGGGCGGGATCTATCCAACCTACGAGCAGTACTTC.

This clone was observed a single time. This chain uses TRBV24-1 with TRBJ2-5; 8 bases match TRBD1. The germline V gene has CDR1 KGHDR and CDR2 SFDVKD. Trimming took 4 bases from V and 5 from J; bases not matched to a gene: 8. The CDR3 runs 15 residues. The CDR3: CATSDTGQGGETQYF. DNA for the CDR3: TGTGCCACCAGTGACACCGGACAGGGCGGGGAGACCCAGTACTTC.

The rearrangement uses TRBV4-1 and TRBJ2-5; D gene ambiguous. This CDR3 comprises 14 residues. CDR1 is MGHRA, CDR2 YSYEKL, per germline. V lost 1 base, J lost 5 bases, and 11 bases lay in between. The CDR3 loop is CASSQGPVAETQYF. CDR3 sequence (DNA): TGCGCCAGCAGCCAAGGACCAGTGGCGGAGACCCAGTACTTC.

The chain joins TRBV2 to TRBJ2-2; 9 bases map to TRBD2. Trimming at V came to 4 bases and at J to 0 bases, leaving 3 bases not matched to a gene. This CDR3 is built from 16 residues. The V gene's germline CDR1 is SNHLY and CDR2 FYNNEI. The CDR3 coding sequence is TGTGCCAGCAGTGCGCGGGGGGGCGCGAACACCGGGGAGCTGTTTTTT. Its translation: CASSARGGANTGELFF.

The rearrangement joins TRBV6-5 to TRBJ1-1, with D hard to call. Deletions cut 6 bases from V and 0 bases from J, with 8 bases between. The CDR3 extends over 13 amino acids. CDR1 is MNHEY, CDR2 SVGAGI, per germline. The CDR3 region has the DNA TGTGCCAGCAGGAGGCTACTGAACACTGAAGCTTTCTTT. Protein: CASRRLLNTEAFF.

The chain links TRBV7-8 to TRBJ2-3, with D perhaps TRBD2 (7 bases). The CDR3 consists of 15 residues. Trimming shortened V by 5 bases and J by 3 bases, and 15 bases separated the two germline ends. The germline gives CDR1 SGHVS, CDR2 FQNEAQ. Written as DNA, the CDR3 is TGTGCCAGCAGCCCAGAGGGGGGGCCAACAGATACGCAGTATTTT. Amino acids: CASSPEGGPTDTQYF.

The CDR3 region is CASSLGGADYEQYF. The CDR3 coding sequence is TGTGCCAGCAGCCTTGGGGGCGCAGACTACGAGCAGTACTTC. V gene TRBV7-9 combines with J gene TRBJ2-7; D is perhaps TRBD1 (6 bases). Germline loops: CDR1 SEHNR, CDR2 FQNEAQ (reference sequence). This CDR3 contains 14 residues. The V end lost 5 bases, the J end lost 3 bases, and 14 bases lay between the germline ends.

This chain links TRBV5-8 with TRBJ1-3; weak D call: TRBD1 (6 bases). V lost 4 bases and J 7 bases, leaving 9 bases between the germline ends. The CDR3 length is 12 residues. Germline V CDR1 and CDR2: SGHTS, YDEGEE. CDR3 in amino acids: CASSLDSNTIYF. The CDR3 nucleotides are TGTGCCAGCAGCCTGGACAGTAACACCATATATTTT.